This is a list of T cell receptor beta chains from one sample in a study of cytomegalovirus exposure and HLA in healthy donors. Measured with immunoSEQ multiplex PCR; TCRdb has only the in-frame clones, and not every one. The top ten clones hold 6.7% of a sample with fewer than 150,000 clones, more than 80% of them seen once. The sample comprised PBMCs. The receptors were gathered from a woman aged 25-40 years in good health and CMV-seropositive. The CDR3 runs from the conserved cysteine through the conserved F or W. A D gene is named only where the DNA matches it firmly. Size values are once, few and many counts, or a class for expanded clones, and some rows have none.

>-|TRBV10-3|-|TRBJ1-1
CAISTDISNTEAFF
TGTGCCATCAGTACGGACATAAGTAACACTGAAGCTTTCTTT
>-|TRBV5-6|-|TRBJ2-7
CASSLVSYSYEQYF
TGTGCCAGCAGCTTGGTCTCGTATTCCTACGAGCAGTACTTC
>-|TRBV4-2|TRBD1|TRBJ2-7
CASSQVGQGLRYEQYF
TGTGCCAGCAGCCAAGTCGGACAGGGACTTCGCTACGAGCAGTACTTC
>-|TRBV9|TRBD1|TRBJ2-7
CASSPRAGTGGNEQYF
TGTGCCAGCAGCCCCCGGGCCGGAACAGGGGGAAACGAGCAGTACTTC
>-|TRBV5-1|-|TRBJ2-6
CASSVTASSGANVLTF
TGCGCCAGCAGCGTGACAGCATCCTCTGGGGCCAACGTCCTGACTTTC
>-|TRBV5-1|TRBD1|TRBJ1-1
CASSTGADTEAFF
TGCGCCAGCAGTACAGGGGCCGACACTGAAGCTTTCTTT
>-|TRBV2|-|TRBJ1-3
CASSGDFLGNTIYF
TGTGCCAGCAGTGGGGACTTTTTAGGAAACACCATATATTTT
>-|TRBV28|TRBD1|TRBJ2-2
CASSLGGTGLFTGELFF
TGTGCCAGCAGTTTAGGTGGGACAGGCCTCTTCACCGGGGAGCTGTTTTTT
>few|TRBV19|-|TRBJ1-2
CASSIEARNYGYTF
TGTGCCAGTAGTATTGAGGCACGAAACTATGGCTACACCTTC
>-|TRBV5-8|-|TRBJ2-1
CASSLSEQFF
TGTGCCAGCAGCTTGTCAGAGCAGTTCTTC
>-|TRBV5-1|TRBD2|TRBJ2-5
CASSRIAGFDETQYF
TGCGCCAGCAGCCGAATAGCGGGGTTCGACGAGACCCAGTACTTC
>-|TRBV7-6|TRBD2|TRBJ2-7
CASTQGLADYEQYF
TGTGCCAGCACCCAAGGACTAGCGGATTACGAGCAGTACTTC
>-|TRBV7-2|-|TRBJ1-5
CASSLDGQVNQPQHF
TGTGCCAGCAGCTTAGATGGGCAGGTTAATCAGCCCCAGCATTTT
>-|TRBV5-1|-|TRBJ1-3
CASSTGPGGSGNTIYF
TGCGCCAGCAGCACCGGACCCGGGGGATCTGGAAACACCATATATTTT
>once|TRBV5-4|-|TRBJ1-1
CASSLGVANTEAFF
TGTGCCAGCAGCTTAGGGGTGGCGAACACTGAAGCTTTCTTT
>-|TRBV25-1|TRBD1|TRBJ2-3
CASSTRQGAGGDTQYF
TGTGCCAGCAGTACGCGACAGGGGGCCGGGGGTGATACGCAGTATTTT
>few|TRBV5-1|-|TRBJ2-2
CASSFTSGAGELFF
TGCGCCAGCAGCTTCACCTCAGGTGCCGGGGAGCTGTTTTTT
>-|TRBV6-1|TRBD2|TRBJ2-1
CASSGLAGADNEQFF
TGTGCCAGCAGTGGACTAGCGGGAGCTGACAATGAGCAGTTCTTC
>-|TRBV6-6|-|TRBJ2-7
CASSRLPGEQYF
TGTGCCAGCAGCAGACTCCCCGGGGAGCAGTACTTC
>once|TRBV30|-|TRBJ2-7
CAWSLATSWGEQYF
TGTGCCTGGAGTCTCGCTACTAGTTGGGGCGAGCAGTACTTC
>-|TRBV7-9|-|TRBJ2-7
CASSNPQSYEQYF
TGTGCCAGCAGTAACCCACAGTCCTACGAGCAGTACTTC
>-|TRBV28|-|TRBJ2-7
CASSRRTAGRYEQYF
TGTGCCAGCAGCCGGAGGACAGCGGGGAGGTACGAGCAGTACTTC
>once|TRBV5-1|-|TRBJ2-1
CASSLATVYNEQFF
TGCGCCAGCAGCTTGGCCACAGTTTACAATGAGCAGTTCTTC
>-|TRBV30|-|TRBJ2-7
CAWGLGGPYEQYF
TGTGCCTGGGGGCTAGGGGGACCCTACGAGCAGTACTTC
>-|TRBV5-3|-|TRBJ2-3
CARSPGVPYTDTQYF
TGTGCCAGAAGCCCCGGGGTCCCATACACAGATACGCAGTATTTT
>-|TRBV29-1|TRBD2|TRBJ2-4
CSVVASGDLNIQYF
TGCAGCGTTGTAGCTAGCGGGGATTTAAACATTCAGTACTTC
>-|TRBV7-9|-|TRBJ2-5
CASSLITGLETQYF
TGTGCCAGCAGCTTAATAACGGGTCTCGAGACCCAGTACTTC
>-|TRBV18|TRBD1|TRBJ1-1
CASSPPQGAQGNTEAFF
TGTGCCAGCTCACCACCCCAGGGGGCGCAGGGAAACACTGAAGCTTTCTTT
>-|TRBV19|-|TRBJ2-7
CASSKTLTYEQYF
TGTGCCAGTAGTAAGACACTCACCTACGAGCAGTACTTC